The sequence of this T cell receptor (beta chain) was determined in a study of regulatory T cells in long-lasting Graves disease. The authors built TCR beta libraries using iRepertoire HTBI primers and Arm-PCR of CDR3 regions. TCRdb reanalysed the multiplex PCR reads using MiXCR and keeps one entry per CDR3 protein. The sample has roughly 350,000 distinct CDR3 sequences, 15% to 20% seen once. Time point here: newly diagnosed GD, antithyroid drugs for less than 3 months. With RNA extracted from PBMCs as input, the TCR library was made. Germline-derived CDR1 and CDR2 are SGHRS and YFSETQ. The CDR3 loop spans 17 amino acids. Trimming at V came to 4 bases and at J to 0 bases, leaving 12 bases not matched to a gene. This clonotype has a count of ten or more. The same sample was also studied in work on T cells in Graves' hyperthyroidism and ophthalmopathy.

The specimen was peripheral blood mononuclear cells (PBMCs), collected at new diagnosis, from a patient treated with antithyroid drugs. The TCR originated in a man aged 35 to 55 with Graves disease. The V and J genes are TRBV5-1 and TRBJ1-2; TRBD1 matches 7 bases. The CDR3 DNA is TGCGCCAGCAGCCCGGTCACCGGGGACAGTTCTAACTATGGCTACACCTTC. This sequence encodes CASSPVTGDSSNYGYTF.